This T cell receptor beta chain was recovered during a study of T cell repertoires in cytomegalovirus infection. At the level of the study: In the study, CMV epitopes included recently identified HLA-C-restricted and well-studied HLA-B-restricted ones. TCR beta signatures that were public indicated CMV infection and matching HLA type.

This clonotype was detected many times. The antigen remains unidentified. TCRdb redid the calling of the reads with MiXCR, one entry per CDR3 protein. The sample has about 310,000 distinct CDR3 sequences, 20% to 25% seen once. Germline V CDR1 and CDR2: MNHNS, SASEGT. Trimming cost V 6 bases and J 7 bases; bases outside gene matches: 4. CDR3 length: 14 amino acids. The source was cultured PBMCs, collected from culture after CMV antigen stimulation. This chain connects TRBV6-1 to TRBJ2-1; 12 positions match TRBD1. This clonotype originated in a human donor in good health (CMV status not recorded). Some clones in this sample may be carry-over from other donors' samples. The CDR3 is CASSRDRGLNEQFF. The CDR3 nucleotides read TGTGCCAGCAGCCGGGACAGGGGGCTTAATGAGCAGTTCTTC.